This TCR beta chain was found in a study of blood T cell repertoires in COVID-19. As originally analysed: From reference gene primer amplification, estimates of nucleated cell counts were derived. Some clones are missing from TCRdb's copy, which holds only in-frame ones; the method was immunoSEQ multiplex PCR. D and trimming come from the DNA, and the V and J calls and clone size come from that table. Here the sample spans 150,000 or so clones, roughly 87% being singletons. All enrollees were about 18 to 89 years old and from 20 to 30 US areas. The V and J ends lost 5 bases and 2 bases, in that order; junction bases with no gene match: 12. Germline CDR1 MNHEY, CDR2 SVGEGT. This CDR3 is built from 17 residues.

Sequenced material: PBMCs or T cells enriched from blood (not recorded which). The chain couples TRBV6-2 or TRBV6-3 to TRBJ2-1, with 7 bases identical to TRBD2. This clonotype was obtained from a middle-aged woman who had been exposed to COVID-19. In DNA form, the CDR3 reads TGTGCCAGCAGTCCACGGCCAAGCGGGGTGACCTACAATGAGCAGTTCTTC. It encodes CASSPRPSGVTYNEQFF.